Following are 2 T cell receptor beta chains from one sample sequenced in a study of preoperative IRX-2 immunotherapy in early breast cancer. As to treatment: preoperative locoregional IRX-2 cytokine immunotherapy. The method was immunoSEQ multiplex PCR; TCRdb's version includes in-frame clones alone and lacks a portion of them. The sample carries 25,000 to 30,000 clones, roughly four fifths recorded once. This sample was gathered from a patient treated with IRX-2 immunotherapy. The receptors stem from a human donor with breast cancer.

The chain links TRBV7-6 to TRBJ2-7; D might be TRBD2 (6 bases). The CDR3 extends over 14 amino acids. Germline values: CDR1 SGHVS, CDR2 FNYEAQ. Trimming took off 5 bases at V and 6 bases at J, with 17 bases between the two ends. The CDR3, as DNA: TGTGCCAGCAGCCTGGGACTCCCGATAAGCGAGCAGTACTTC. Amino acids: CASSLGLPISEQYF.

The chain joins TRBV7-4 to TRBJ2-3; TRBD2 might be the D (6 bases). CDR1 and CDR2 (germline): SGHVT, SQSDAQ. The CDR3 sequence is 13 residues long. Trimming took off 1 base at V and 6 bases at J, with 8 bases between the two ends. The CDR3 loop is CASSLGGADTQYF. In nucleotides, the CDR3 is TGTGCCAGCAGCTTAGGCGGGGCTGATACGCAGTATTTT.